This paragraph reports one T cell receptor (beta chain). A junction end diverges from the germline sequence, so it may reflect a read error. The entry originates in a study of blood T cell repertoires in COVID-19. Background on the study: Acute and convalescent COVID-19 specimens originated in the United States, Italy and Spain. T cells, B-cell-depleted T cells, or PBMCs supplied cDNA or gDNA.

Per the original data handling: Estimated nucleated cell counts came from reference gene primer amplification. Method: immunoSEQ multiplex PCR; TCRdb's copy keeps in-frame clones and lacks some. V and J calls plus clone size are reproduced from that table; the DNA served to infer D and trimming. The data show 97,000 or so clones, more than 75% seen once. Looked up from germline, CDR1 is MNHNY and CDR2 is SVGAGI (reference sequence). The CDR3 has 14 amino acids. The sequenced sample consisted of peripheral blood. The chain recombines TRBV6-6 with TRBJ1-6; a weak D match, TRBD1 (5 bases). This TCR was recovered from a human donor in a cohort sampled during active COVID-19. DNA of the CDR3: TGTGCCAGCAGTTATGCAGGGTATAGTTCACCCCTCCACTTT. It encodes CASSYAGYSSPLHF.